This is a list of T cell receptor beta chains from one sample in a study of blood T cell repertoires in COVID-19. Profiling relied on immunoSEQ multiplex PCR, and the TCRdb table lists in-frame clones only, not all of them. There are about 200,000 clones in the sample; approximately 86% occur only once, and approximately 4.8% lies in the top ten. Sequencing was carried out using PBMCs or T cells enriched from blood (not recorded which). Receptors were obtained from a woman aged 25 to 45 who had been exposed to COVID-19. The CDR3 runs from the conserved cysteine through the conserved F or W. The order of the fields is J gene, V gene, D gene, clone size, CDR3 protein, CDR3 DNA. D genes are given only for firm matches. Some rows mark clone size as missing; the rest say once, few, many or name a class of expanded clone.

>TRBJ1-2|TRBV7-6|NA|NA
CASSLEQNYGYTF
TGTGCCAGCAGCTTAGAACAGAACTATGGCTACACCTTC
>TRBJ2-2|TRBV24-1|TRBD2|NA
CATSDPLVTGLAGGHTGELFF
TGTGCCACCAGTGACCCCTTGGTAACGGGACTAGCGGGGGGTCACACCGGGGAGCTGTTTTTT
>TRBJ1-4|TRBV20-1|NA|NA
CSASPPGGEKLFF
TGCAGTGCTAGTCCCCCAGGCGGGGAAAAACTGTTTTTT
>TRBJ2-7|TRBV27|TRBD1|once
CASSLGQGKGYEQYF
TGTGCCAGCAGTTTAGGACAGGGAAAGGGCTACGAGCAGTACTTC
>TRBJ2-2|TRBV7-9|NA|once
CASSLPRGLAGELFF
TGTGCCAGCAGCTTACCTCGCGGGTTGGCCGGGGAGCTGTTTTTT
>TRBJ2-3|TRBV29-1|TRBD1|NA
CSAGGQVSTDTQYF
TGCAGCGCAGGAGGACAGGTCAGCACAGATACGCAGTATTTT
>TRBJ2-1|TRBV6-5|NA|once
CASRTKSLTSREQFF
TGTGCCAGCAGGACTAAGAGCCTGACCTCGAGGGAGCAGTTCTTC
>TRBJ2-1|TRBV12-3/TRBV12-4|NA|NA
CASSLPDNEQFF
TGTGCCAGCAGTTTACCGGACAATGAGCAGTTCTTC
>TRBJ1-5|TRBV27|TRBD1|NA
CASSFGTVNQPQHF
TGTGCCAGCAGTTTCGGGACAGTCAATCAGCCCCAGCATTTT
>TRBJ1-2|TRBV6-5|NA|NA
CASKTGDYYGYTF
TGTGCCAGCAAAACCGGAGACTACTATGGCTACACCTTC
>TRBJ2-4|TRBV7-8|NA|NA
CASSLVGAAAKNIQYF
TGTGCCAGCAGCTTAGTCGGAGCTGCGGCCAAAAACATTCAGTACTTC
>TRBJ2-5|TRBV21-1|NA|NA
CASSPQSRDRTLRETQYF
TGTGCCAGCAGCCCTCAAAGCAGGGACAGAACTCTTAGGGAGACCCAGTACTTC
>TRBJ2-1|TRBV7-2|NA|NA
CASSPRVGPSSSYNEQFF
TGTGCCAGCAGCCCCCGGGTCGGTCCCTCTTCGTCCTACAATGAGCAGTTCTTC
>TRBJ1-2|TRBV5-1|NA|NA
CASSFTGNPVDYGYTF
TGCGCCAGCAGCTTTACAGGGAACCCAGTGGACTATGGCTACACCTTC
>TRBJ1-5|TRBV21-1|NA|many
CASSKALRGRRQPQHF
TGTGCCAGCAGCAAAGCACTCAGGGGGCGCAGGCAGCCCCAGCATTTT
>TRBJ2-2|TRBV19|TRBD2|NA
CASTQLAGGPGELFF
TGTGCCAGTACCCAACTAGCGGGGGGGCCCGGGGAGCTGTTTTTT
>TRBJ1-5|TRBV28|NA|NA
CASRSDSPTGQPQHF
TGTGCCAGCAGGTCTGACTCCCCAACAGGTCAGCCCCAGCATTTT
>TRBJ1-2|TRBV9|TRBD1|once
CASSDRTGAGYGYTF
TGTGCCAGCAGCGACCGGACAGGGGCGGGCTATGGCTACACCTTC
>TRBJ2-3|TRBV30|TRBD2|NA
CAWSGLAGTDTQYF
TGTGCCTGGAGTGGACTAGCGGGAACAGATACGCAGTATTTT
>TRBJ2-3|TRBV9|TRBD2|NA
CASSLGTSGAIDTQYF
TGTGCCAGCAGCTTGGGGACTAGCGGAGCAATAGATACGCAGTATTTT
>TRBJ1-3|TRBV13|NA|NA
CASSPSGILTLSGNTIYF
TGTGCCAGCAGCCCCTCCGGGATCCTGACACTCTCTGGAAACACCATATATTTT
>TRBJ1-3|TRBV18|TRBD1|NA
CASSTTGDSGNTIYF
TGTGCCAGCTCAACGACAGGGGACTCTGGAAACACCATATATTTT
>TRBJ2-2|TRBV13|NA|NA
CASSLLGANTGELFF
TGTGCCAGCAGTCTCCTAGGGGCGAACACCGGGGAGCTGTTTTTT
>TRBJ2-5|TRBV6-5|TRBD1|NA
CASTGGETQYF
TGTGCCAGCACAGGGGGAGAGACCCAGTACTTC
>TRBJ2-1|TRBV19|NA|NA
CASSIADSYNEQFF
TGTGCCAGTAGTATAGCCGACAGTTACAATGAGCAGTTCTTC
>TRBJ2-1|TRBV7-7|TRBD2|few
CASSRGGGGGLGSEQFF
TGTGCTAGCAGCCGAGGCGGCGGGGGGGGTCTCGGTAGTGAGCAGTTCTTC
>TRBJ2-2|TRBV18|NA|NA
CASSSRERSSRTGELFF
TGTGCCAGCTCATCGAGAGAACGGAGTTCTAGGACCGGGGAGCTGTTTTTT
>TRBJ2-7|TRBV3-1/TRBV3-2|NA|NA
CATRGSLSSYEQYF
TGTGCGACAAGGGGCAGTCTAAGCTCCTACGAGCAGTACTTC
>TRBJ2-7|TRBV3-1/TRBV3-2|TRBD1|once
CASSPRDRLYEQYF
TGTGCCAGCAGCCCTCGGGACAGGTTGTACGAGCAGTACTTC
>TRBJ2-7|TRBV4-2|NA|NA
CASSLSRFSSYEQYF
TGTGCCAGCAGCCTATCTAGGTTCAGCTCCTACGAGCAGTACTTC
>TRBJ1-5|TRBV27|NA|once
CASGEGVHQPQHF
TGTGCCAGCGGGGAGGGGGTTCATCAGCCCCAGCATTTT
>TRBJ1-5|TRBV12-5|TRBD1|NA
CASARQGAGNQPQHF
TGTGCTAGTGCCCGACAGGGGGCGGGCAATCAGCCCCAGCATTTT
>TRBJ2-7|TRBV19|TRBD2|NA
CASSPEGRGSSYEQYF
TGTGCCAGTAGTCCTGAAGGGCGGGGGAGCTCCTACGAGCAGTACTTC
>TRBJ1-1|TRBV4-2|NA|NA
CASSPDAGGQLTEAFF
TGTGCCAGCAGCCCTGATGCGGGCGGACAGCTCACTGAAGCTTTCTTT
>TRBJ1-2|TRBV30|TRBD1|few
CAWSGQGRGGYTF
TGTGCCTGGAGTGGACAGGGTAGGGGTGGCTACACCTTC
>TRBJ2-2|TRBV5-1|NA|NA
CASSLDGRVTGELFF
TGCGCCAGCAGCTTGGACGGCAGGGTAACCGGGGAGCTGTTTTTT
>TRBJ2-7|TRBV6-5|TRBD1|NA
CASSYSSGQILYEQYF
TGTGCCAGCAGTTACTCCTCGGGACAGATTCTGTACGAGCAGTACTTC
>TRBJ2-1|TRBV3-1/TRBV3-2|TRBD2|NA
CASSTGLAGGHEQFF
TGTGCCAGCAGCACCGGACTAGCGGGGGGCCATGAGCAGTTCTTC
>TRBJ2-7|TRBV20-1|NA|NA
CSASLPGYEQYF
TGCAGTGCTAGTTTGCCGGGATACGAGCAGTACTTC
>TRBJ2-3|TRBV5-1|TRBD1|NA
CASSLQEGPGQGDADTQYF
TGCGCCAGCAGCTTGCAGGAGGGCCCTGGACAGGGGGATGCAGATACGCAGTATTTT
>TRBJ1-1|TRBV10-1|TRBD1|NA
CASSEGTGRVFF
TGCGCCAGCAGTGAGGGGACAGGGAGAGTTTTCTTT
>TRBJ2-5|TRBV5-6|NA|once
CASSLDRRETQYF
TGTGCCAGCAGCTTGGACAGAAGGGAGACCCAGTACTTC
>TRBJ1-5|TRBV4-1|TRBD1|once
CASSPGTAVSPQHF
TGCGCCAGCAGTCCCGGGACAGCCGTCTCGCCCCAGCATTTT
>TRBJ2-2|TRBV10-3|TRBD2|NA
CAISESRGAAGELFF
TGTGCCATCAGTGAGTCGCGGGGGGCGGCCGGGGAGCTGTTTTTT
>TRBJ2-1|TRBV6-5|NA|NA
CASSYNRPYNEQFF
TGTGCCAGCAGTTACAACAGGCCCTACAATGAGCAGTTCTTC
>TRBJ1-2|TRBV5-1|TRBD1|NA
CASSLPDRGFGYTF
TGCGCCAGCAGCTTACCCGACAGGGGATTTGGCTACACCTTC
>TRBJ1-1|TRBV10-1|TRBD1|NA
CASSPTGPLGAFF
TGCGCCAGCAGTCCGACAGGGCCTCTGGGAGCTTTCTTT